This T cell receptor beta chain was recovered during a study of T cell repertoires in cytomegalovirus infection. The study's findings and limits: HLA-C-restricted TCR beta clonotypes specific for CMV led the ex vivo response.

This clonotype was found many times. Its antigen is currently unknown. TCRdb reprocessed the reads via MiXCR and lists one record per CDR3 protein. Here the sample spans approximately 190,000 distinct CDR3 sequences, under 30% being singletons. The CDR3 runs 12 residues. The germline V and J ends were trimmed by 0 bases and 8 bases, with 8 bases remaining between them. Germline V gene data show CDR1 as SGHRS and CDR2 as YFSETQ. The source material was PBMCs. J is TRBJ1-1 and V is TRBV5-1; D remains unclear. The TCR comes from a human donor in good health (CMV status not recorded). Some clones in this sample may be carry-over from other donors' samples. CDR3 amino acids: CASSLAGPEAFF. DNA for the CDR3: TGCGCCAGCAGCTTGGCCGGGCCAGAAGCTTTCTTT.